Described below is a single TCR beta chain sequence and its context. Libraries were prepared by immunoSEQ multiplex PCR; TCRdb keeps only in-frame clonotypes and omits some of them. The top ten clones hold 5% to 7.5% of a sample with 180,000 or so clones, 75% to 90% of them seen once. This sample was taken from a study of blood T cell repertoires in COVID-19. On the study more broadly: Sites in the United States, Italy and Spain provided acute and convalescent COVID-19 samples.

Participant-given clinical history determined each cohort assignment. CDR1 is SGHTA, CDR2 FQGNSA, per germline. CDR3 length: 14 amino acids. The ends lost 2 bases at V and 5 bases at J; junction bases unmatched: 5. Sequenced sample: PBMCs or T cells enriched from blood (not recorded which). V and J are TRBV7-2 and TRBJ1-1; 7 bases align to TRBD1. This clonotype originated in a man in his forties or fifties who had recovered from COVID-19. The CDR3 bases are TGTGCCAGCAGCTTACAAGACAGGGTGACTGAAGCTTTCTTT. Encoded protein: CASSLQDRVTEAFF.